The TCR beta chain described here comes from a study of T cells in Graves' hyperthyroidism and ophthalmopathy. From more than 9.5 ml of fresh peripheral blood, PBMCs were isolated. Looked up from germline, CDR1 is DFQATT and CDR2 is SNEGSKA (reference sequence). V lost 6 bases and J lost 5; bases outside the gene matches: 8. The CDR3 loop spans 14 amino acids. TCR beta CDR3 region amplification was performed from RNA transcripts. First-round RT-PCR with HTBI primers amplified the TCR CDR3 region. TCRdb passed the multiplex PCR reads through MiXCR, listing each CDR3 protein once. Of approximately 640,000 distinct CDR3 sequences in the sample, about 18% were seen once.

This TCR was sampled from a man aged 50-60 years with Graves' hyperthyroidism. This chain uses TRBV20-1 with TRBJ2-5, with 11 bases fitting TRBD2. The sequencing input was blood. The CDR3 here is CSAHTSGSRETQYF. The CDR3 region has the DNA TGCAGTGCGCACACTAGCGGGAGCCGGGAGACCCAGTACTTC.